This TCR beta chain was recovered during a study of blood T cell repertoires in COVID-19. About the research overall: Samples representing acute and convalescent COVID-19 were sourced from the United States, Italy and Spain. PBMCs, B-cell-depleted T cells, or T cells were the source of the cDNA or gDNA that made up the material.

Original data processing: Nucleated cell number was recorded as an estimate derived from reference gene primer amplification. Assay used: immunoSEQ multiplex PCR; TCRdb lists only in-frame clones, some missing. D and trimming were read from the DNA, whereas the V and J calls and clone size are those reported in that table. The sample carries under 300,000 clones, about 73% recorded once. This clone was seen more than once but under ten times. The CDR3 length is 16 residues. Germline CDR1 and CDR2: LGHDT and YNNKEL (reference sequence). J gave up 4 bases and V 4 bases, and 7 bases lay outside the gene matches.

The rearrangement joins TRBV3-1 (or the pseudogene TRBV3-2) to TRBJ1-2, with TRBD1 matching over 12 bases. This TCR came from a woman aged 80 or over with acute or convalescent COVID-19. Specimen: peripheral blood. Here the CDR3 reads CASSPRDRGRGYGYTF. The CDR3 DNA is TGTGCCAGCAGCCCCCGGGACAGGGGGCGCGGCTATGGCTACACCTTC.